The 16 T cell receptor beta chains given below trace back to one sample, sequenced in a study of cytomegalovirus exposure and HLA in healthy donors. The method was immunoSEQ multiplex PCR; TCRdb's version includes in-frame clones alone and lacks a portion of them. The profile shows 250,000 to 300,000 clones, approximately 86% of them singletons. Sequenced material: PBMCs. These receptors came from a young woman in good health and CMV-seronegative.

The CDR3 is CASSFYDRVYNEQFF. The CDR3 nucleotides are TGTGCCAGCAGCTTCTATGACAGGGTTTACAATGAGCAGTTCTTC. The chain joins TRBV5-6 to TRBJ2-1, with TRBD1 matching over 7 bases. Germline V gene lookup returns CDR1 SGHDT and CDR2 YYEEEE. The V and J ends lost 2 bases and 4 bases, in that order; junction bases with no gene match: 6. CDR3 length: 15 residues.

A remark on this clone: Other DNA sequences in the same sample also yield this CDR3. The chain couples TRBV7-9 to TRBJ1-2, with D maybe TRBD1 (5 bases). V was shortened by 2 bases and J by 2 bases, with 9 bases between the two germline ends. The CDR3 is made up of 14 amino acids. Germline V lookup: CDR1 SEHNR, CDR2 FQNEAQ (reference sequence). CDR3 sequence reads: CASSLTGENYGYTF. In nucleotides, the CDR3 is TGTGCCAGCAGCTTAACAGGCGAGAACTATGGCTACACCTTC.

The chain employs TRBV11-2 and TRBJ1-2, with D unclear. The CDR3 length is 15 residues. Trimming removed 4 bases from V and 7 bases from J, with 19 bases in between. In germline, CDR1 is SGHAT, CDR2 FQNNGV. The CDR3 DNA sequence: TGTGCCAGCAGCTCCTCCCGTGAGGGCCCTTCTGGCTACACCTTC. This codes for CASSSSREGPSGYTF.

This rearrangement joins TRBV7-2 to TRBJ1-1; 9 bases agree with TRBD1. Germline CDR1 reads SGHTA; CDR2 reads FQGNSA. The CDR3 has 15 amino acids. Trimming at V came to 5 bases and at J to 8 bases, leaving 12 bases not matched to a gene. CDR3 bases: TGTGCCAGCAGCCTTTTTCTGGGACAGGGACCCGAAGCTTTCTTT. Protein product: CASSLFLGQGPEAFF. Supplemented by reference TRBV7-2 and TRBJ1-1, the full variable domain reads GAGVSQSPSNKVTEKGKDVELRCDPISGHTALYWYRQSLGQGLEFLIYFQGNSAPDKSGLPSDRFSAERTGGSVSTLTIQRTQQEDSAVYLCASSLFLGQGPEAFFGQGTRLTVV.

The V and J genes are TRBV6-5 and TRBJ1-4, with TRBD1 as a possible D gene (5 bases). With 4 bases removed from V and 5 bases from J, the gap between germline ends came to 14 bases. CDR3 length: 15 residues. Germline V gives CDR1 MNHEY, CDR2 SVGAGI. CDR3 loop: CASSFGLGPNEKLFF. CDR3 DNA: TGTGCCAGCAGTTTTGGTTTGGGGCCAAATGAAAAACTGTTTTTT.

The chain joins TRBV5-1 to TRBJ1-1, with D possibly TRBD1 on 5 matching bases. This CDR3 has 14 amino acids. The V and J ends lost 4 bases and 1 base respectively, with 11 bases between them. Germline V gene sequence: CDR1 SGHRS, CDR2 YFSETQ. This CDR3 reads CASSMGGENTEAFF. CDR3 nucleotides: TGCGCCAGCAGCATGGGGGGAGAGAACACTGAAGCTTTCTTT.

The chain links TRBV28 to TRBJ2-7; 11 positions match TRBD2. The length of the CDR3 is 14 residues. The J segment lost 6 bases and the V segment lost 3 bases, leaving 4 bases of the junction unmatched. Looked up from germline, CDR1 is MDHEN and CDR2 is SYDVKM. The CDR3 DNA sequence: TGTGCCAGCAGTTTTAGCGGGGGGGCCTCCGAGCAGTACTTC. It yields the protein CASSFSGGASEQYF.

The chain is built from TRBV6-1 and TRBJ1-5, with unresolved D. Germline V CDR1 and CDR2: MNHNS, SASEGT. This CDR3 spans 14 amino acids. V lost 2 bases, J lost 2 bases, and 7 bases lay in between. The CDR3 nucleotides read TGTGCCAGCAGTGAATATCAGGGCAATCAGCCCCAGCATTTT. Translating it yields CASSEYQGNQPQHF.

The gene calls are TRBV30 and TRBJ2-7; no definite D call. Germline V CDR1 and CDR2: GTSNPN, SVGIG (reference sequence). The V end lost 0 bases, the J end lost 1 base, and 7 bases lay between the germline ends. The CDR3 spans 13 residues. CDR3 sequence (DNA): TGTGCCTGGAGTGTAGACATATCCTACGAGCAGTACTTC. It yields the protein CAWSVDISYEQYF. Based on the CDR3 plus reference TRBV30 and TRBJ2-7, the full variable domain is SQTIHQWPATLVQPVGSPLSLECTVEGTSNPNLYWYRQAAGRGLQLLFYSVGIGQISSEVPQNLSASRPQDRQFILSSKKLLLSDSGFYLCAWSVDISYEQYFGPGTRLTVT.

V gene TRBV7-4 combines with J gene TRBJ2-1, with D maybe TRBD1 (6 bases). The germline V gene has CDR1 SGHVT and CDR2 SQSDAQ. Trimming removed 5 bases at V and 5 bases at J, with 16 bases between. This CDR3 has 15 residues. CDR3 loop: CASSATGTRNNEQFF. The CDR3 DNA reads TGTGCCAGCAGCGCCACCGGGACAAGAAACAATGAGCAGTTCTTC.

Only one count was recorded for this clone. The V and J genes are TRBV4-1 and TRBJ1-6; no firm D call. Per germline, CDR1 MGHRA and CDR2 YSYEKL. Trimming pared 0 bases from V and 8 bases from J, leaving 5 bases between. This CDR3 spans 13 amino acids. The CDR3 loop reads CASSQEIDSPLHF. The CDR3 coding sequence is TGCGCCAGCAGCCAAGAGATAGATTCACCCCTCCACTTT.

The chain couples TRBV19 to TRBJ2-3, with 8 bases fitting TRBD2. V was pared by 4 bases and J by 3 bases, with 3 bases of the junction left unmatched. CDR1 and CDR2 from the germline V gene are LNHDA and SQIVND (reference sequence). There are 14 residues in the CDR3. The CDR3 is CASSTRLATDTQYF. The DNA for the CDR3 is TGTGCCAGTAGTACCCGACTAGCGACAGATACGCAGTATTTT.

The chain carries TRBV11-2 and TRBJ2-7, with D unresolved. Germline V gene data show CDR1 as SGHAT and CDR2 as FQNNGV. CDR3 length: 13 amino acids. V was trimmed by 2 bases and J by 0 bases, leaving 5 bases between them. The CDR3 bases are TGTGCCAGCAGCTTAAGCATCTCCTACGAGCAGTACTTC. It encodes CASSLSISYEQYF.

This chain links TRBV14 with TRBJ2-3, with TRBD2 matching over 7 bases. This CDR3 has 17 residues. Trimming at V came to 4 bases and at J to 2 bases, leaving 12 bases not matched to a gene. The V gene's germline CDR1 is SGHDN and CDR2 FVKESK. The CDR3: CASSLILNGRTTDTQYF. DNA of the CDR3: TGTGCCAGCAGCCTCATTCTAAACGGGAGGACCACAGATACGCAGTATTTT.

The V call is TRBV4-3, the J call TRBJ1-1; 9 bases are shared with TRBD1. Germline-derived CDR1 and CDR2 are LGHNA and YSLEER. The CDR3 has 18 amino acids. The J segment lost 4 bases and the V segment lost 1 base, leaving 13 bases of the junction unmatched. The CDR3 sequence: CASSQGPVLGQGPTEAFF. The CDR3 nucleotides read TGCGCCAGCAGCCAAGGACCAGTTTTGGGACAGGGCCCCACTGAAGCTTTCTTT.

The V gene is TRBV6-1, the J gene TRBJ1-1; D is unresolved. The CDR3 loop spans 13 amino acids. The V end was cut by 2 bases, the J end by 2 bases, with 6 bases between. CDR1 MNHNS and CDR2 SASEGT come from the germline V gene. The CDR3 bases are TGTGCCAGCAGTGAATCAGAAAACACTGAAGCTTTCTTT. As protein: CASSESENTEAFF.